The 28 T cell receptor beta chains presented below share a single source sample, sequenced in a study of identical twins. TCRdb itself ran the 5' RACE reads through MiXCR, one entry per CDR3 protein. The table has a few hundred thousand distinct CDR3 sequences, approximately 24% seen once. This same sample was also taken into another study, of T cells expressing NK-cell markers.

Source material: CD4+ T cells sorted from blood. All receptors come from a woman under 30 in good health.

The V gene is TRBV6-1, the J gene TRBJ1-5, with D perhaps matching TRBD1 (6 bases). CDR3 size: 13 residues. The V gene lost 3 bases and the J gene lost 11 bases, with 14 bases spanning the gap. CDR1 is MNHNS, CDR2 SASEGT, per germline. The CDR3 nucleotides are TGTGCCAGCAGTGAGGGTTCCGGGGGCACCCAGCATTTT. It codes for CASSEGSGGTQHF.

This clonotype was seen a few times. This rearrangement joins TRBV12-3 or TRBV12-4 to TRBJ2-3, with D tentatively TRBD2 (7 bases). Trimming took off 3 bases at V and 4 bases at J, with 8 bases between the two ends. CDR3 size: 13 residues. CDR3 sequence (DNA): TGTGCCAGCAGTTTGGGGGGGCCAGATACGCAGTATTTT. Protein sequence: CASSLGGPDTQYF.

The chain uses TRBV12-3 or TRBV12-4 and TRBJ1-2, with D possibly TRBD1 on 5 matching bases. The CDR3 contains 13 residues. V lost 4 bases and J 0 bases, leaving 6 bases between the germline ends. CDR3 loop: CASSWGPNYGYTF. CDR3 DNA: TGTGCCAGCAGTTGGGGACCTAACTATGGCTACACCTTC.

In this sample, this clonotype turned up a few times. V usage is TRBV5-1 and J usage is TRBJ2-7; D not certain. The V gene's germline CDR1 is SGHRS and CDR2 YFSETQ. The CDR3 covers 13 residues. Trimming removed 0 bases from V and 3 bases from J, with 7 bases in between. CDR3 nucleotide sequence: TGCGCCAGCAGCTTGGACCCCGTCTACGAGCAGTACTTC. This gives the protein CASSLDPVYEQYF.

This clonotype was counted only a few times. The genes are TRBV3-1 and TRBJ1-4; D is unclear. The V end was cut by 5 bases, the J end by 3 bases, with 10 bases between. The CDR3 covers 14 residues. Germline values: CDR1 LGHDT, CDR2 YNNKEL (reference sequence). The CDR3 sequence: CASSIKQANEKLFF. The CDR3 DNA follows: TGTGCCAGCAGCATTAAGCAAGCTAATGAAAAACTGTTTTTT.

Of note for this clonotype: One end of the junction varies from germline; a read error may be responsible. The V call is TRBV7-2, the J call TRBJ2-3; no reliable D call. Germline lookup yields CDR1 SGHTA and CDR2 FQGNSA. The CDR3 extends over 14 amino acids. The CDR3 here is CASSLAISKDTQYF. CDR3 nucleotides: TGTGCCAGCAGCTTAGCGATCAGCAAAGATACGCAGTATTTT.

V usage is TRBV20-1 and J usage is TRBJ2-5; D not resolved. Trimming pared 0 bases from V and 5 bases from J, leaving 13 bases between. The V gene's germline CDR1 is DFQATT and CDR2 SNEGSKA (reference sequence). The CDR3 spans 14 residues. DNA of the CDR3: TGCAGTGCTAGAGATCTAGGACGACTGGAGACCCAGTACTTC. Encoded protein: CSARDLGRLETQYF.

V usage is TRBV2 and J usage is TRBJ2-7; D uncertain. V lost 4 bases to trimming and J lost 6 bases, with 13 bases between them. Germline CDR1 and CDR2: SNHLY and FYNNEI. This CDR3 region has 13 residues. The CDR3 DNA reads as TGTGCCAGCAGTGGCCACGGTCCCGCCGAGCAGTACTTC. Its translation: CASSGHGPAEQYF. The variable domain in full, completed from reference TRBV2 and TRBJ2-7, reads EPEVTQTPSHQVTQMGQEVILRCVPISNHLYFYWYRQILGQKVEFLVSFYNNEISEKSEIFDDQFSVERPDGSNFTLKIRSTKLEDSAMYFCASSGHGPAEQYFGPGTRLTVT.

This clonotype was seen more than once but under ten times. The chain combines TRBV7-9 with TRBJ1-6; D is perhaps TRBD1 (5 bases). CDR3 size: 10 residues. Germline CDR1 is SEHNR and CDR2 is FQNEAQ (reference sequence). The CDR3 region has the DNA TGTGCAAGCGGGGGTTCACCCCTCCACTTT. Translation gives CASGGSPLHF.

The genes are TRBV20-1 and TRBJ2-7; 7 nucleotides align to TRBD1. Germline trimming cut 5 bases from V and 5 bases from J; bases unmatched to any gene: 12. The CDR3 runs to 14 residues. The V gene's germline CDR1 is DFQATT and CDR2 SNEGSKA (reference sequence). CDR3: CSAAIQGKGNEQYF. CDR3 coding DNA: TGCAGTGCTGCGATACAGGGGAAGGGTAACGAGCAGTACTTC.

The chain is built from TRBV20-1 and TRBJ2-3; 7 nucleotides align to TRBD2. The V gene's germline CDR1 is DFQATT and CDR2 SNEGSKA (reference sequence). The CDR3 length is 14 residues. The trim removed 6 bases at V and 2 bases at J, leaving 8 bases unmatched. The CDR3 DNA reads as TGCAGTGCAAGGAGCGGGGTCTTCACAGATACGCAGTATTTT. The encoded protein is CSARSGVFTDTQYF.

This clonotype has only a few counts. This chain's CDR3 is CASSRETGTEAFF. The CDR3 DNA is TGTGCCAGCAGCCGCGAGACCGGCACTGAAGCTTTCTTT. The V and J genes are TRBV7-8 and TRBJ1-1; D is uncertain. V dropped 5 bases and J dropped 4 bases, with 11 bases sitting between them. From germline, CDR1 is SGHVS and CDR2 FQNEAQ. This CDR3 has 13 residues.

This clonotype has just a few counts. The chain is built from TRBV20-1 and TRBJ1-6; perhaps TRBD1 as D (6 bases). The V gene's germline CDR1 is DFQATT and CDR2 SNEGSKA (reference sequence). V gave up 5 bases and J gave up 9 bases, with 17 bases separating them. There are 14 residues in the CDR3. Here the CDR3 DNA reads TGCAGTGCTCCAGACAGGACGGGCGTTTCACCCCTCCACTTT. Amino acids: CSAPDRTGVSPLHF.

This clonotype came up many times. The CDR3 here is CATSRDVLGQVYQPQHF. The CDR3 DNA follows: TGTGCCACCAGCAGAGATGTTTTGGGACAAGTCTATCAGCCCCAGCATTTT. The chain employs TRBV15 and TRBJ1-5, with D possibly matching TRBD1 (6 bases). The germline CDR1 and CDR2 sequences are LNHNV and YYDKDF (reference sequence). The CDR3 sequence is 17 residues long. The V end lost 0 bases, the J end lost 5 bases, and 17 bases lay between the germline ends.

CDR3 sequence reads: CAIRLIQGTEAFF. DNA for the CDR3: TGTGCCATCAGGCTAATACAAGGCACTGAAGCTTTCTTT. V usage is TRBV10-3 and J usage is TRBJ1-1, with D hard to call. CDR3 size: 13 residues. The V gene lost 6 bases and the J gene lost 4 bases, with 12 bases spanning the gap. Germline V lookup: CDR1 ENHRY, CDR2 SYGVKD.

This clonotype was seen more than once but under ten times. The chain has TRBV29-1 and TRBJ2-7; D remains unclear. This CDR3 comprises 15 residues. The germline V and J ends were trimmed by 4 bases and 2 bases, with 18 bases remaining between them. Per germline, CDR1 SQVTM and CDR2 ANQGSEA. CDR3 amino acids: CSVVFGVYTTYEQYF. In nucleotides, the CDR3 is TGCAGCGTTGTGTTTGGGGTCTATACCACCTACGAGCAGTACTTC.

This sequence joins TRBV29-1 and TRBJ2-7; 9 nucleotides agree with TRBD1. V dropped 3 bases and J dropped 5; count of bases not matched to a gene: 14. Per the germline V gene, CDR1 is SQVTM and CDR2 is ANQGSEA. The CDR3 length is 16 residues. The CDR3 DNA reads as TGCAGCGTTGACGGGGGAACAGGGGGCGCCGGGAACGAGCAGTACTTC. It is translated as CSVDGGTGGAGNEQYF.

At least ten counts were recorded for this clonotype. Here the CDR3 DNA reads TGTGCCAGCAGCGTAGAACCCGCCCTAGCGGGAGGTTCAGATACGCAGTATTTT. It yields the protein CASSVEPALAGGSDTQYF. This chain uses TRBV9 with TRBJ2-3; TRBD2 matches 11 bases. The CDR3 totals 18 residues. J gave up 4 bases and V 0 bases, and 10 bases lay outside the gene matches. Per germline, CDR1 SGDLS and CDR2 YYNGEE.

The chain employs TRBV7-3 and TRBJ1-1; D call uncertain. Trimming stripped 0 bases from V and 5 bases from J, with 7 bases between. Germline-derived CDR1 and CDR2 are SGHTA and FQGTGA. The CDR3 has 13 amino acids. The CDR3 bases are TGTGCCAGCAGCTTAACTGATATGACTGAAGCTTTCTTT. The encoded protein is CASSLTDMTEAFF.

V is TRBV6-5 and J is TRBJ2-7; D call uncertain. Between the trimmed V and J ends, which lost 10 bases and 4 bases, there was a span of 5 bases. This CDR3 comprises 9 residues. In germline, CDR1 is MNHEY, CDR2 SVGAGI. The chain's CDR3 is CATVYEQYF. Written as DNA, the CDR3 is TGTGCCACCGTATACGAGCAGTACTTC.

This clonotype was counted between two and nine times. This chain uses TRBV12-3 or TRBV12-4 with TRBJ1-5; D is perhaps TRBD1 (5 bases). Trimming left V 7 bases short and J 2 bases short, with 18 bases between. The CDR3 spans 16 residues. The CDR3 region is CASTTTGGGGNQPQHF. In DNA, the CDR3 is TGTGCCAGCACCACCACCGGCGGGGGGGGCAATCAGCCCCAGCATTTT.

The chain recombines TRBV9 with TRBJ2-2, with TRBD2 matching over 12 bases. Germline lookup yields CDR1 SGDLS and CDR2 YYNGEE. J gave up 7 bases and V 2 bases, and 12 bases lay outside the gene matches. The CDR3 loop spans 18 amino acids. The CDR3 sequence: CASSVPASGGASNGELFF. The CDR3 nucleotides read TGTGCCAGCAGCGTCCCCGCTAGCGGGGGGGCCTCAAACGGGGAGCTGTTTTTT.

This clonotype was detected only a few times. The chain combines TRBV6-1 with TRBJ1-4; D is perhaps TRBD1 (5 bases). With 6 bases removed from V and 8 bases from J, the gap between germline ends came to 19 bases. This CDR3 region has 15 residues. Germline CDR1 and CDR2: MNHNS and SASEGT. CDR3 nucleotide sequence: TGTGCCAGCAGAAATACGTGGAGGGACGGAGAAAAACTGTTTTTT. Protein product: CASRNTWRDGEKLFF.

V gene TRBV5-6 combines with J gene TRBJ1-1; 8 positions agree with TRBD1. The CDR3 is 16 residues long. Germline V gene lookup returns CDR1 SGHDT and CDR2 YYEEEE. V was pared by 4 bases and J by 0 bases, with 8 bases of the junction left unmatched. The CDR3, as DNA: TGTGCCAGCAGCCGCGGGACAGGCCTCATGAACACTGAAGCTTTCTTT. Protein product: CASSRGTGLMNTEAFF. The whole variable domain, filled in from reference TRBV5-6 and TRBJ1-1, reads DAGVTQSPTHLIKTRGQQVTLRCSPKSGHDTVSWYQQALGQGPQFIFQYYEEEERQRGNFPDRFSGHQFPNYSSELNVNALLLGDSALYLCASSRGTGLMNTEAFFGQGTRLTVV.

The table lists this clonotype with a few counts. The CDR3 is CASRSRGSSYEQYF. Here the CDR3 DNA reads TGTGCCAGCAGGAGTAGGGGGAGCTCCTACGAGCAGTACTTC. V gene TRBV12-3 or TRBV12-4 combines with J gene TRBJ2-7, with a weak D call TRBD1 (6 bases). This CDR3 region has 14 residues. Trimming took off 6 bases at V and 0 bases at J, with 12 bases between the two ends.

Here the CDR3 reads CASSSFPTSGRSNEQFF. The CDR3 bases are TGTGCCAGCAGTTCATTCCCGACTAGCGGGAGGAGCAATGAGCAGTTCTTC. J is TRBJ2-1 and V is TRBV12-3 or TRBV12-4; 13 bases agree with TRBD2. This CDR3 has 17 amino acids. The V gene end was trimmed by 4 bases and the J gene end by 6 bases; junction bases not matched to a gene: 9.

In nucleotides, the CDR3 is TGTGCCAGCAGCTTCCTTCGGGCCGTCTCTGGGGCCAACGTCCTGACTTTC. This gives the protein CASSFLRAVSGANVLTF. The chain carries TRBV7-8 and TRBJ2-6, with D uncertain. The CDR3 sequence is 17 residues long. V was trimmed by 3 bases and J by 0 bases, leaving 12 bases between them. Germline lookup yields CDR1 SGHVS and CDR2 FQNEAQ.

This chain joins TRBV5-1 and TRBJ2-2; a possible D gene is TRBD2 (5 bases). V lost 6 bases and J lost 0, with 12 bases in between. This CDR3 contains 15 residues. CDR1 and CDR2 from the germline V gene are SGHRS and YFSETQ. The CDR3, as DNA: TGCGCCAGCACCCGGGAAGAGCCGAACACCGGGGAGCTGTTTTTT. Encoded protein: CASTREEPNTGELFF.